One and the same sample provided the 8 T cell receptor beta chains below, sequenced in a study of blood T cell repertoires in COVID-19. The repertoire was sequenced with immunoSEQ multiplex PCR; TCRdb's copy has only in-frame clones and lacks some. In the table there are approximately 290,000 clones, more than 85% of which are singletons. Sequenced: peripheral blood. These receptors were obtained from a man aged 30-40 years with acute or convalescent COVID-19.

This chain uses TRBV30 with TRBJ1-4; D is undetermined. Germline V gene lookup returns CDR1 GTSNPN and CDR2 SVGIG (reference sequence). CDR3 size: 14 residues. V shed 1 base and J shed 8 bases, with 14 bases lying between them. In DNA, the CDR3 is TGTGCCTGGAGTGCCCCCCCCGCTAGGGAAAAACTGTTTTTT. Its protein product is CAWSAPPAREKLFF.

The chain combines TRBV7-2 with TRBJ2-7; TRBD2 aligns across 8 bases. Germline V gives CDR1 SGHTA, CDR2 FQGNSA. V lost 5 bases, J lost 9 bases, and 18 bases stayed unmatched. The CDR3 spans 16 residues. The CDR3 bases are TGTGCCAGCAGCCACCCCTTGGGGACTAGGGGTGGTGTGCAGTACTTC. It yields the protein CASSHPLGTRGGVQYF. Combining the CDR3 with reference TRBV7-2 and TRBJ2-7 gives the whole variable domain GAGVSQSPSNKVTEKGKDVELRCDPISGHTALYWYRQSLGQGLEFLIYFQGNSAPDKSGLPSDRFSAERTGGSVSTLTIQRTQQEDSAVYLCASSHPLGTRGGVQYFGPGTRLTVT.

This chain uses TRBV29-1 with TRBJ2-6; a weak D match, TRBD1 (6 bases). Deletions cut 7 bases from V and 0 bases from J, with 13 bases between. Germline-derived CDR1 and CDR2 are SQVTM and ANQGSEA. The CDR3 runs to 15 residues. The CDR3 DNA reads TGCAGCGCCGGACAGTTCTCCTCTGGGGCCAACGTCCTGACTTTC. This encodes CSAGQFSSGANVLTF.

The chain uses TRBV27 and TRBJ2-3; 10 bases are a match to TRBD2. This CDR3 spans 16 amino acids. J lost 2 bases, V lost 3 bases, and 5 bases had no gene match. Germline V gives CDR1 MNHEY, CDR2 SMNVEV (reference sequence). CDR3 sequence (DNA): TGTGCCAGCAGTTTGAGACTAGCGGGTTTCACAGATACGCAGTATTTT. Translated: CASSLRLAGFTDTQYF.

The chain has TRBV7-2 and TRBJ2-7, with 8 bases that match TRBD2. The germline gives CDR1 SGHTA, CDR2 FQGNSA. V was pared by 1 base and J by 4 bases, with 12 bases of the junction left unmatched. The CDR3 is made up of 17 amino acids. CDR3 region: CASSLVLAGNLHYEQYF. In DNA, the CDR3 is TGTGCCAGCAGCTTAGTATTAGCGGGAAACCTCCATTACGAGCAGTACTTC.

The rearrangement links TRBV28 to TRBJ1-2; 9 positions agree with TRBD1. Germline V gives CDR1 MDHEN, CDR2 SYDVKM. V lost 6 bases, J lost 7 bases, and 6 bases stayed unmatched. The CDR3 contains 13 residues. The CDR3 region is CASSYRGHGGYTF. CDR3 bases: TGTGCCAGCAGCTACAGGGGGCATGGTGGCTACACCTTC.

The J gene is TRBJ2-1, the V gene TRBV29-1; 13 positions match TRBD2. Germline loops: CDR1 SQVTM, CDR2 ANQGSEA. There are 17 residues in the CDR3. V dropped 6 bases and J dropped 0; count of bases not matched to a gene: 8. The CDR3: CSVTGTSGASSYNEQFF. CDR3 DNA: TGCAGCGTGACGGGGACTAGCGGGGCGAGCTCCTACAATGAGCAGTTCTTC.

The chain is built from TRBV5-5 and TRBJ1-5; 10 bases match TRBD1. The germline gives CDR1 SGHKS, CDR2 YYEKEE (reference sequence). This CDR3 has 16 residues. J was trimmed by 4 bases and V by 4 bases; bases with no gene match: 8. The CDR3 loop is CASSPGTGELNQPQHF. The CDR3 nucleotides read TGTGCCAGCAGCCCAGGGACAGGGGAGCTGAATCAGCCCCAGCATTTT. The full variable domain, in which reference TRBV5-5 and TRBJ1-5 provide the parts outside the CDR3, is DAGVTQSPTHLIKTRGQQVTLRCSPISGHKSVSWYQQVLGQGPQFIFQYYEKEERGRGNFPDRFSARQFPNYSSELNVNALLLGDSALYLCASSPGTGELNQPQHFGDGTRLSIL.